This TCR beta chain is from a study of T cells in Graves' hyperthyroidism and ophthalmopathy. Remarks on this clonotype: Its target is unknown.

There were TCR beta CDR3 regions amplified from RNA transcripts. When the TCR CDR3 underwent first-round RT-PCR, the HTBI primer set was used. TCRdb itself ran the multiplex PCR reads through MiXCR, one entry per CDR3 protein. This sample yields some 620,000 distinct CDR3 sequences, of which 15% to 20% are seen a single time; approximately 3.8% belongs to the top ten. Whole-study results and caveats: The model made its ophthalmopathy prediction, and onset followed a median 6.5 months later.

Looked up from germline, CDR1 is MNHNS and CDR2 is SASEGT. The ends were cut back, 1 base at V and 1 base at J, with 10 bases in the middle. This CDR3 is 15 amino acids long. Stable disease denoted Graves' hyperthyroidism without ophthalmopathy progression within 18 months. This sample holds PBMCs from roughly 10 ml fresh peripheral blood. The chain combines TRBV6-1 with TRBJ2-5, with D perhaps TRBD2 (6 bases). Sequenced input: blood. This sequence was found in a woman aged 25 to 39 with Graves' hyperthyroidism. CDR3 nucleotide sequence: TGTGCCAGCAGTGAAGGATACGGGGGCCAAGAGACCCAGTACTTC. As protein: CASSEGYGGQETQYF.